A single T cell receptor beta chain is shown here with its context. The antigen is unknown. Germline lookup yields CDR1 LNHDA and CDR2 SQIVND (reference sequence). V shed 0 bases, J shed 4 bases, and the junction held 1 base outside the gene matches. The CDR3 is 15 residues long. The record originates from a study of blood T cells in healthy people across ages. Findings and caveats of the study: The diversity estimates, figures obtained from one million T cells, were considered underestimates. TCR beta diversity, measured per million T cells, fell in a roughly linear way with age.

Combining a sample-barcoded 5' primer with a J-beta primer mix, a second PCR ran for 7 to 11 cycles. TCRdb processed the 5' RACE reads anew with MiXCR; each CDR3 protein has one entry. Of over 1,500,000 distinct CDR3 sequences listed, around 48% are singletons. The chain joins TRBV19 to TRBJ2-1; 9 bases agree with TRBD1. Material for sequencing was blood. The receptor was isolated from a woman between 40 and 50 years old in good health. CDR3 bases: TGTGCCAGTAGTATAGAGGGACAGGGATACAATGAGCAGTTCTTC. Protein sequence: CASSIEGQGYNEQFF.